Shown below are 27 T cell receptor beta chains from a single sample sequenced in a study of response to subunit inactivated influenza vaccine. TCRdb analysed the RT-PCR reads with MiXCR anew, one entry per CDR3 protein. The table has some 500,000 distinct CDR3 sequences, 16% seen once. The sequencing used CD4+ T cells sorted from PBMCs, collected less than 30 months after vaccination. These receptors all come from a man aged 45-69 years who received an inactivated influenza vaccine.

This clonotype has ten or more counts. The V and J genes are TRBV7-9 and TRBJ2-1; 10 positions agree with TRBD1. The CDR3 totals 14 residues. Germline V gene sequence: CDR1 SEHNR, CDR2 FQNEAQ (reference sequence). Germline trimming cut 6 bases from V and 2 bases from J; bases unmatched to any gene: 1. The DNA of the CDR3 is TGTGCCAGCAGAGGACAGGGGGCCTACAATGAGCAGTTCTTC. Translating gives CASRGQGAYNEQFF. The whole variable domain, filled in from reference TRBV7-9 and TRBJ2-1, reads DTGVSQNPRHKITKRGQNVTFRCDPISEHNRLYWYRQTLGQGPEFLTYFQNEAQLEKSRLLSDRFSAERPKGSFSTLEIQRTEQGDSAMYLCASRGQGAYNEQFFGPGTRLTVL.

The chain joins TRBV15 to TRBJ1-5, with D possibly being TRBD1 (6 bases). CDR1 is LNHNV, CDR2 YYDKDF, per germline (reference sequence). The CDR3 extends over 16 amino acids. V lost 5 bases, J lost 4 bases, and 18 bases lay in between. CDR3 in amino acids: CATSGGLGGQNQPQHF. The CDR3 coding sequence is TGTGCCACCAGCGGGGGATTAGGGGGTCAGAATCAGCCCCAGCATTTT.

This chain links TRBV12-3 or TRBV12-4 with TRBJ1-4; 9 bases are shared with TRBD1. Germline trimming cut 5 bases from V and 10 bases from J; bases unmatched to any gene: 5. The CDR3 is made up of 13 amino acids. The CDR3 spells CASSQDRGGKLFF. CDR3 DNA: TGTGCCAGCAGTCAGGACAGGGGAGGAAAACTGTTTTTT.

This clonotype showed up many times. The V call is TRBV12-3 or TRBV12-4, the J call TRBJ1-1; the D is unclear. The germline V and J ends were trimmed by 6 bases and 0 bases, with 20 bases remaining between them. This CDR3 contains 17 residues. Here the CDR3 reads CASSRRPADRMNTEAFF. The CDR3 nucleotides are TGTGCCAGCAGCCGTCGCCCGGCAGATAGAATGAACACTGAAGCTTTCTTT.

This clonotype came up many times. The chain couples TRBV29-1 to TRBJ2-7; 11 nucleotides line up with TRBD1. The CDR3 has 13 residues. Germline V lookup: CDR1 SQVTM, CDR2 ANQGSEA. V gave up 5 bases and J gave up 2 bases; unmatched junction bases: 2. This CDR3 is CSVMGQGAYEQYF. Written as DNA, the CDR3 is TGCAGCGTTATGGGACAGGGGGCCTACGAGCAGTACTTC.

This clonotype was counted many times. DNA of the CDR3: TGTGCCAGCAGTGAGGCAGGCTATGGCTACACCTTC. This codes for CASSEAGYGYTF. V usage is TRBV2 and J usage is TRBJ1-2; D unclear. The CDR3 loop spans 12 amino acids. The germline V gene encodes CDR1 SNHLY and CDR2 FYNNEI. V dropped 3 bases and J dropped 4 bases, with 6 bases sitting between them. Using reference TRBV2 and TRBJ1-2 for the parts outside the CDR3, the full variable domain is EPEVTQTPSHQVTQMGQEVILRCVPISNHLYFYWYRQILGQKVEFLVSFYNNEISEKSEIFDDQFSVERPDGSNFTLKIRSTKLEDSAMYFCASSEAGYGYTFGSGTRLTVV.

This clonotype was seen a few times. The gene calls are TRBV29-1 and TRBJ1-2, with 8 bases lining up with TRBD1. The CDR3 runs to 12 residues. V lost 6 bases and J lost 1; bases outside the gene matches: 1. Germline CDR1 is SQVTM and CDR2 is ANQGSEA. The DNA of the CDR3 is TGCAGCGTAACAGGGGGTAACTATGGCTACACCTTC. Translated, it gives CSVTGGNYGYTF.

CDR3 DNA sequence: TGTGCCAGCAGCGTAGGACAGGGACACAATGAGCAGTTCTTC. Protein: CASSVGQGHNEQFF. The rearrangement uses TRBV9 and TRBJ2-1; 7 bases align to TRBD1. V was clipped by 0 bases and J by 5 bases; unmatched bases: 2. The CDR3 consists of 14 residues. Looked up from germline, CDR1 is SGDLS and CDR2 is YYNGEE.

V gene TRBV7-2 combines with J gene TRBJ2-3; no definite D call. The CDR3 extends over 13 amino acids. The ends were cut back, 1 base at V and 5 bases at J, with 7 bases in the middle. Germline-derived CDR1 and CDR2 are SGHTA and FQGNSA. CDR3 nucleotides: TGTGCCAGCAGCTTAGTGGTTCGAGATACGCAGTATTTT. This sequence encodes CASSLVVRDTQYF.

The chain has TRBV6-5 and TRBJ2-5; 9 nucleotides align to TRBD1. V lost 3 bases and J lost 4; bases outside the gene matches: 9. The V gene's germline CDR1 is MNHEY and CDR2 SVGAGI. The CDR3 spans 16 residues. The CDR3 sequence: CASSYRQTGGGETQYF. In nucleotides, the CDR3 is TGTGCCAGCAGTTATCGACAGACAGGGGGGGGAGAGACCCAGTACTTC.

The chain combines TRBV10-3 with TRBJ2-3, with a tentative D call TRBD1 (6 bases). The CDR3 is 15 residues long. The germline CDR1 and CDR2 sequences are ENHRY and SYGVKD. With 4 bases removed from V and 3 bases from J, the gap between germline ends came to 14 bases. The CDR3 region has the DNA TGTGCCATCAGTGCCGGGCAGGGGTTGACAGATACGCAGTATTTT. Translating it yields CAISAGQGLTDTQYF.

This clonotype was counted between two and nine times. This sequence joins TRBV18 and TRBJ1-1; unclear D gene. The CDR3 runs 13 residues. The germline gives CDR1 KGHSH, CDR2 LQKENI. V shed 0 bases and J shed 11 bases, with 13 bases lying between them. DNA of the CDR3: TGTGCCAGCTCACCACCGAATTCCCAAGGGGCTTTCTTT. Protein product: CASSPPNSQGAFF.

The gene calls are TRBV4-2 and TRBJ2-3, with 12 bases fitting TRBD2. CDR1 and CDR2 (germline): LGHNA, YNFKEQ. The CDR3 extends over 18 amino acids. With 0 bases clipped from V and 2 bases from J, the junction kept 6 bases outside the gene matches. The CDR3 loop is CASSQELAGGGTTDTQYF. The DNA of the CDR3 is TGTGCCAGCAGCCAAGAACTAGCGGGAGGAGGGACCACAGATACGCAGTATTTT.

In this sample, this clonotype turned up a few times. J is TRBJ2-3 and V is TRBV20-1, with 14 bases identical to TRBD2. Germline V gives CDR1 DFQATT, CDR2 SNEGSKA (reference sequence). The CDR3 loop spans 19 amino acids. The V gene end was trimmed by 1 base and the J gene end by 0 bases; junction bases not matched to a gene: 9. The CDR3 DNA is TGCAGTGCTAGAGTCGGACTAGCGGGAGGACGTACAAGCACAGATACGCAGTATTTT. Translation: CSARVGLAGGRTSTDTQYF.

The CDR3 DNA reads TGTGCCAGCAGCTCTTGGGACAGCTACGAGCAGTACTTC. It encodes CASSSWDSYEQYF. The chain links TRBV11-2 to TRBJ2-7; 7 positions match TRBD1. The CDR3 is 13 residues long. Germline lookup yields CDR1 SGHAT and CDR2 FQNNGV. Germline trimming cut 4 bases from V and 3 bases from J; bases unmatched to any gene: 3.

The chain is built from TRBV24-1 and TRBJ1-5, with D possibly matching TRBD1 (5 bases). Trimming stripped 3 bases from V and 4 bases from J, with 15 bases between. Germline CDR1 KGHDR, CDR2 SFDVKD. CDR3 length: 16 residues. The CDR3 is CATSDHSTGTNQPQHF. The CDR3 DNA reads as TGTGCCACCAGTGATCACTCAACGGGGACTAATCAGCCCCAGCATTTT.

This clonotype has more than one count but fewer than ten. The chain employs TRBV20-1 and TRBJ1-5, with no clear D. The CDR3 has 17 residues. Per the germline V gene, CDR1 is DFQATT and CDR2 is SNEGSKA (reference sequence). Deletions cut 4 bases from V and 3 bases from J, with 22 bases between. Here the CDR3 reads CSAKGQEGLWVNQPQHF. In nucleotides, the CDR3 is TGCAGTGCTAAGGGCCAGGAAGGGCTGTGGGTCAATCAGCCCCAGCATTTT.

The table lists this clonotype with a few counts. The rearrangement links TRBV4-3 to TRBJ1-1, with a weak D call TRBD1 (5 bases). The CDR3 spans 13 residues. The V gene's germline CDR1 is LGHNA and CDR2 YSLEER. V lost 2 bases, J lost 8 bases, and 12 bases lay in between. The CDR3 loop reads CASSQRTRDEAFF. The CDR3 DNA sequence: TGCGCCAGCAGCCAAAGGACACGGGACGAAGCTTTCTTT.

This chain connects TRBV5-1 to TRBJ1-2, with 7 bases aligning to TRBD1. Losses at the gene ends were 4 bases for V and 4 bases for J; bases not matched to a gene: 4. Germline CDR1 reads SGHRS; CDR2 reads YFSETQ. The CDR3 has 13 residues. As DNA, the CDR3 is TGCGCCAGCAGCCCTACAGGGGCCTATGGCTACACCTTC. Protein product: CASSPTGAYGYTF.

This chain links TRBV3-1 with TRBJ2-7; 7 bases match TRBD1. CDR1 and CDR2 from the germline V gene are LGHDT and YNNKEL (reference sequence). With V trimmed by 5 bases and J by 4 bases, 17 bases remained unmatched. The CDR3 has 17 amino acids. DNA for the CDR3: TGTGCCAGCAGCGGTATAACGACCCGGGACAGAGATTACGAGCAGTACTTC. Encoded protein: CASSGITTRDRDYEQYF.

The table lists this clonotype with a few counts. The genes are TRBV7-2 and TRBJ2-3, with D uncertain. Germline assignment: CDR1 SGHTA and CDR2 FQGNSA. V was cut by 5 bases and J by 8 bases, with 8 bases left in between. The CDR3 length is 11 residues. Here the CDR3 DNA reads TGTGCCAGCAGCCTGGCCGCTACGCAGTATTTT. It encodes CASSLAATQYF.

The sample holds a few counts of this clonotype. The V and J genes are TRBV5-1 and TRBJ1-1, with no clear D. V gave up 3 bases and J gave up 8 bases, with 8 bases separating them. The germline CDR1 and CDR2 sequences are SGHRS and YFSETQ. The CDR3 length is 11 residues. CDR3 nucleotides: TGCGCCAGCAGCTCTCTCGGGGAAGCTTTCTTT. It encodes CASSSLGEAFF.

The chain links TRBV20-1 to TRBJ2-1; the match to TRBD2 covers 9 bases. CDR1 DFQATT and CDR2 SNEGSKA come from the germline V gene (reference sequence). The CDR3 has 14 amino acids. Losses at the gene ends were 3 bases for V and 6 bases for J; bases not matched to a gene: 6. Here the CDR3 reads CSASFASGANEQFF. CDR3 coding DNA: TGCAGTGCTAGTTTCGCTAGCGGGGCCAATGAGCAGTTCTTC.

This clonotype was picked up many times. The chain recombines TRBV5-1 with TRBJ2-2, with D perhaps TRBD1 or TRBD2 (5 bases each). The CDR3 has 15 amino acids. V lost 5 bases to trimming and J lost 4 bases, with 15 bases between them. CDR1 is SGHRS and CDR2 is YFSETQ in the germline V gene. The CDR3 spells CASRQEAGRTGELFF. The CDR3 DNA reads as TGCGCCAGCAGACAGGAGGCAGGGCGCACCGGGGAGCTGTTTTTT.

The chain combines TRBV5-1 with TRBJ2-7; 7 bases align to TRBD1. Germline assignment: CDR1 SGHRS and CDR2 YFSETQ. Unmatched junction bases numbered 10, after V lost 8 bases and J lost 2 bases. The CDR3 spans 14 residues. Here the CDR3 DNA reads TGCGCCAGTACTTGGGGACAGACCACCTACGAGCAGTACTTC. It translates to CASTWGQTTYEQYF.

This clonotype was seen ten or more times. The chain is built from TRBV12-3 or TRBV12-4 and TRBJ1-2; possibly TRBD1 for D (5 bases). The CDR3 runs to 12 residues. Deletions cut 2 bases from V and 7 bases from J, with 8 bases between. DNA of the CDR3: TGTGCCAGCAGTTTATTTGGGGGTGGCTACACCTTC. Protein sequence: CASSLFGGGYTF.

This clonotype was recorded a few times. The chain links TRBV3-1 to TRBJ1-6, with TRBD1 as a possible D gene (5 bases). Germline CDR1 and CDR2: LGHDT and YNNKEL (reference sequence). The V end lost 1 base, the J end lost 11 bases, and 9 bases lay between the germline ends. This CDR3 region has 13 residues. CDR3 loop: CASSQGRGAPLHF. The CDR3 DNA sequence: TGTGCCAGCAGCCAAGGGAGGGGAGCACCCCTCCACTTT.